The T cell receptor (beta chain) described here comes from a study of cytomegalovirus exposure and HLA in healthy donors. The protocol was immunoSEQ multiplex PCR, while the TCRdb copy is restricted to in-frame clones and leaves out a portion. The sample yields some 98,000 clones, about 83% seen once. This CDR3 comprises 14 residues. V lost 3 bases to trimming and J lost 3 bases, with 11 bases between them. The germline gives CDR1 SGHVS, CDR2 FNYEAQ. Overall study findings and caveats: Most TCR sequences proved rare, with some public TCRs found in many donors.

A word on this clone: Its target is unknown.

Separate from the 666-subject first cohort was the approximately 130-subject validation cohort, to which the donors belonged. Sequences were obtained from PBMCs. The chain carries TRBV7-6 and TRBJ1-1, with D uncertain. The sequence came from a woman between 25 and 40 years old in good health and CMV-seronegative. The CDR3 is CASSFPPGDTEAFF. The CDR3 DNA follows: TGTGCCAGCAGCTTCCCACCCGGGGACACTGAAGCTTTCTTT.